The clone carrying this T cell receptor (beta chain) was detected once. The ends lost 6 bases at V and 9 bases at J; junction bases unmatched: 10. The CDR3 runs to 15 residues. Per the germline V gene, CDR1 is MNHEY and CDR2 is SVGAGI. The sample belongs to a study of blood T cell repertoires in COVID-19. Study-wide context: The cDNA or gDNA used as material had been derived from T cells, B-cell-depleted T cells, or PBMCs.

Original processing methods: Reference gene primers were amplified, and this amplification served to estimate nucleated cell counts. The assay was immunoSEQ multiplex PCR, and TCRdb's table has in-frame clones only and misses some. V, J and clone size are those of that table, while D and trimming were read from the DNA. The table has fewer than 130,000 clones, about 90% seen once. The V call is TRBV6-5, the J call TRBJ2-1; 11 bases match TRBD2. The sample comprised peripheral blood. This clonotype was obtained from a human donor in a cohort sampled during active COVID-19. Here the CDR3 DNA reads TGTGCCAGCAGAACTCTAGCGGGGGGCCAAGGTGAGCAGTTCTTC. Translated: CASRTLAGGQGEQFF.